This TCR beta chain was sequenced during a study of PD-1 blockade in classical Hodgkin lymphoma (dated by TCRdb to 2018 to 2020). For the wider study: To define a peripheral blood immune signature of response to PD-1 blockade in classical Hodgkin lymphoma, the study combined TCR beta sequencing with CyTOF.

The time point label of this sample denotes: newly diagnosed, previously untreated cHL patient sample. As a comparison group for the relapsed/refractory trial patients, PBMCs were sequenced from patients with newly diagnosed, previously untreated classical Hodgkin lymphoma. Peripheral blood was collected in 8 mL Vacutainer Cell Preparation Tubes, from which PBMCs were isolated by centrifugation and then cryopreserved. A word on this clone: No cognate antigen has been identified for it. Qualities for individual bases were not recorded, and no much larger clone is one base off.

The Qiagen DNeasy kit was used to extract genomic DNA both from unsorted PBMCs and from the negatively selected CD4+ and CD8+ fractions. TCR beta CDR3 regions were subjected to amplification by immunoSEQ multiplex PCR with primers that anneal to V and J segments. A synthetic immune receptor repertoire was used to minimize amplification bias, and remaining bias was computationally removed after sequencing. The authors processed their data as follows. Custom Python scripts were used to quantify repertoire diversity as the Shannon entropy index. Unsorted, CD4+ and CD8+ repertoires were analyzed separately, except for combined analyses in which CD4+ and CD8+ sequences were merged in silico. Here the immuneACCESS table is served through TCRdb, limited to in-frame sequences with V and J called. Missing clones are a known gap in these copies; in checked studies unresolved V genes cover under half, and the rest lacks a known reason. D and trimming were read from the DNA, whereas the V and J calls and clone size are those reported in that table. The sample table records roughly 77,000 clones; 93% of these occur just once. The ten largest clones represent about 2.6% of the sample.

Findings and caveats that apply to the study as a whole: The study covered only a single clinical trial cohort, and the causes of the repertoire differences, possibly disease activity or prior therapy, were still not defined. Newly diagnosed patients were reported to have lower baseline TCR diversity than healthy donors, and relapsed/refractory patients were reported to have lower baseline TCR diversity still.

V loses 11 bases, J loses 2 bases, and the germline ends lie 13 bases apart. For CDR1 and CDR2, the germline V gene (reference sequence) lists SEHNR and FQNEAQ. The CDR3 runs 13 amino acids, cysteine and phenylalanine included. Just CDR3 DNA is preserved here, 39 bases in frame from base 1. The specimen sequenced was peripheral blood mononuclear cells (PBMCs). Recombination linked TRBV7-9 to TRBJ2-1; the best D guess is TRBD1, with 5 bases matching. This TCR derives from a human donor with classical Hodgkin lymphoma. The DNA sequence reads TGTGCCGGGGCCGTCCCCCCCTACAATGAGCAGTTCTTC. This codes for CAGAVPPYNEQFF. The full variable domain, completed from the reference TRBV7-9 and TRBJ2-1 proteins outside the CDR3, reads DTGVSQNPRHKITKRGQNVTFRCDPISEHNRLYWYRQTLGQGPEFLTYFQNEAQLEKSRLLSDRFSAERPKGSFSTLEIQRTEQGDSAMYLCAGAVPPYNEQFFGPGTRLTVL.